The sequence of this T cell receptor (beta chain) was determined in a study of cytomegalovirus exposure and HLA in healthy donors. Samples came from healthy bone marrow donors. In the PCR, 60 Vbeta and 13 Jbeta primers were used. This table comes from immunoSEQ multiplex PCR, and its TCRdb copy is limited to in-frame clones, with some not included. The sample shows fewer than 200,000 clones, roughly 84% of them seen only once. This CDR3 region has 16 residues. CDR1 and CDR2 from the germline V gene are SEHNR and FQNEAQ (reference sequence). Unmatched junction bases numbered 5, after V lost 4 bases and J lost 5 bases. This clone showed up just once.

The clonotype comes from a man between 25 and 39 years old in good health and CMV-seronegative. The V call is TRBV7-9, the J call TRBJ2-1, with TRBD2 matching over 13 bases. The sequenced material came from PBMCs. The CDR3 DNA sequence: TGTGCCAGCAGCTCCCGGACTAGCGGGGGCCACAATGAGCAGTTCTTC. It yields the protein CASSSRTSGGHNEQFF.